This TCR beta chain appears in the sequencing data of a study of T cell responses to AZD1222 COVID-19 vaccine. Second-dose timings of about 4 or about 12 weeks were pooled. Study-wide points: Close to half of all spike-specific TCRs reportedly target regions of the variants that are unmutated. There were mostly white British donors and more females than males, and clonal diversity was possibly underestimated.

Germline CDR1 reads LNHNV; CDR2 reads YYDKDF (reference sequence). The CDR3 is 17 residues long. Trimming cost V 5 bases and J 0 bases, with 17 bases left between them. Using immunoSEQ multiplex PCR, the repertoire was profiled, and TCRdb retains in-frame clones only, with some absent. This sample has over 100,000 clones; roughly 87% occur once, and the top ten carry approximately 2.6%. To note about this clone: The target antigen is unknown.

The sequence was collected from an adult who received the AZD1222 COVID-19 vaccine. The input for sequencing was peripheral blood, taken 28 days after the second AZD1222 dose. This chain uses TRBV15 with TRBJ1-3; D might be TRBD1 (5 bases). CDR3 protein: CATSPRRTGPSGNTIYF. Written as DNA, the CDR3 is TGTGCCACCAGCCCCCGCCGCACAGGTCCCTCTGGAAACACCATATATTTT. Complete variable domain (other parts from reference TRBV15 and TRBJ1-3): DAMVIQNPRYQVTQFGKPVTLSCSQTLNHNVMYWYQQKSSQAPKLLFHYYDKDFNNEADTPDNFQSRRPNTSFCFLDIRSPGLGDTAMYLCATSPRRTGPSGNTIYFGEGSWLTVV.